The present TCR beta chain was sequenced within a study of blood T cell repertoires in COVID-19. Germline CDR1 reads LNHDA; CDR2 reads SQIVND (reference sequence). Trimming stripped 3 bases from V and 2 bases from J, with 14 bases between. CDR3 length: 15 amino acids. Repertoires were generated with immunoSEQ multiplex PCR, while TCRdb's copy carries only in-frame clones and drops some. The table includes under 250,000 clones, roughly 84% detected once. The sequenced sample consisted of peripheral blood. V and J are TRBV19 and TRBJ2-7; D possibly corresponds to TRBD1 (6 bases). The origin of this receptor is a man over 45 with active or convalescent COVID-19. CDR3 in DNA: TGTGCCAGTAGTATCTCTCAGGGGAGCCCCTACGAGCAGTACTTC. Its translation: CASSISQGSPYEQYF.